These T cell receptor beta chains were read from a single sample in a study of blood T cell repertoires in COVID-19. Data came from immunoSEQ multiplex PCR; TCRdb stores just in-frame clones and leaves some out. The profile covers about 130,000 clones, with approximately 84% appearing a single time and about 17% taken by the ten largest. Sequencing was performed on peripheral blood. The origin of the receptors is a woman between 50 and 59 years old who had recovered from COVID-19. The CDR3 runs from the conserved cysteine through the conserved F or W.

v_call: TRBV3-1/TRBV3-2; j_call: TRBJ2-6; cdr3_aa: CASSQPGTGANVLTF
v_call: TRBV6-5; j_call: TRBJ1-5; cdr3_aa: CASREGLNQPQHF
v_call: TRBV10-3; j_call: TRBJ1-1; cdr3_aa: CAISAGQGISNTEAFF
v_call: TRBV5-1; j_call: TRBJ2-1; cdr3_aa: CASSLEVRSGRSYNEQFF
v_call: TRBV18; j_call: TRBJ1-3; cdr3_aa: CASSPDGSGNTIYF
v_call: TRBV5-4; j_call: TRBJ1-4; cdr3_aa: CASSLGTLAGEKLFF
v_call: TRBV4-2; j_call: TRBJ2-7; cdr3_aa: CASSLTGTGYSYEQYF
v_call: TRBV5-1; j_call: TRBJ2-4; cdr3_aa: CASSMGTGSRIQYF
v_call: TRBV18; j_call: TRBJ1-1; cdr3_aa: CASSLDRNTEAFF
v_call: TRBV18; j_call: TRBJ1-6; cdr3_aa: CASSPSDRKNSPLHF
v_call: TRBV14; j_call: TRBJ2-5; cdr3_aa: CASSQGGTSGGAPYF
v_call: TRBV18; j_call: TRBJ1-3; cdr3_aa: CASSPGRGQGSGNTIYF